One T cell receptor (beta chain) is described in this entry. The antigen remains undetermined. The method was immunoSEQ multiplex PCR; TCRdb's version includes in-frame clones alone and lacks a portion of them. The repertoire includes under 200,000 clones, almost 90% of them detected once, and around 5.2% sits in the top ten. The data are from a study of T cell responses to AZD1222 COVID-19 vaccine. General study points: Breadth and depth of Spike-specific TCRs rose after two AZD1222 doses. Recipients of AZD1222 seropositive at baseline numbered only 5 to 7. Targeting of unmutated variant regions was reportedly seen in nearly half of spike-specific TCRs. Females made up more of the donors, who were largely white British, and clonal diversity may have come out too low.

The input for sequencing was peripheral blood, taken on day 0 of AZD1222 vaccination. The TCR was taken from an adult in good health.

The CDR3 bases are TGTGCCAGCAATCCCGGGACTAGCGGGAGGGTAGCCTACTACAATGAGCAGTTCTTC. Its protein product is CASNPGTSGRVAYYNEQFF. The J gene is TRBJ2-1, the V gene TRBV27, with TRBD2 identical over 16 bases. The CDR3 loop spans 19 amino acids. Germline V CDR1 and CDR2: MNHEY, SMNVEV (reference sequence). With V trimmed by 7 bases and J by 3 bases, 12 bases remained unmatched.